Listed here are 21 T cell receptor beta chains from one sample, sequenced in a study of blood T cells in healthy people across ages. A second 7 to 11 cycle PCR used barcoded and J-beta primers. TCRdb passed the 5' RACE reads through MiXCR, listing each CDR3 protein once. Of around 700,000 distinct CDR3 sequences in the sample, around 25% were seen once. These data are also associated with another study on T cells of mothers and their children.

Sequencing input: blood. The source of these receptors is a boy younger than 18 in good health.

J is TRBJ1-2 and V is TRBV19; D not resolved. Germline V gene sequence: CDR1 LNHDA, CDR2 SQIVND (reference sequence). The V and J ends lost 4 bases and 2 bases respectively, with 8 bases between them. The CDR3 is 13 residues long. CDR3 bases: TGTGCCAGTAGTAGTCGAGGGAACTATGGCTACACCTTC. The encoded protein is CASSSRGNYGYTF.

This clonotype has a handful of counts. This chain connects TRBV6-4 to TRBJ1-1; D remains ambiguous. This CDR3 comprises 12 residues. CDR1 and CDR2 from the germline V gene are MRHNA and SNTAGT. Between the trimmed V and J ends, which lost 3 bases and 3 bases, there was a span of 5 bases. CDR3 in DNA: TGTGCCAGCAGTGATGGACACACTGAAGCTTTCTTT. It specifies CASSDGHTEAFF.

The genes are TRBV29-1 and TRBJ2-7; D remains ambiguous. CDR3 length: 14 residues. CDR1 SQVTM and CDR2 ANQGSEA come from the germline V gene. With 4 bases removed from V and 1 base from J, the gap between germline ends came to 14 bases. CDR3 DNA: TGCAGCGTTGGTGAATCTGGGGTTTCCTACGAGCAGTACTTC. Residues: CSVGESGVSYEQYF.

CDR3 region: CSVDPQGMNTEAFF. The CDR3 DNA sequence: TGCAGCGTTGACCCGCAGGGGATGAACACTGAAGCTTTCTTT. The chain couples TRBV29-1 to TRBJ1-1; TRBD1 is a possible D gene (6 bases). Looked up from germline, CDR1 is SQVTM and CDR2 is ANQGSEA. V was clipped by 3 bases and J by 0 bases, with 11 bases between them. This CDR3 comprises 14 residues.

The chain uses TRBV6-5 and TRBJ1-2, with 12 nucleotides matching TRBD1. Looked up from germline, CDR1 is MNHEY and CDR2 is SVGAGI. The V and J ends lost 2 bases and 4 bases, in that order; junction bases with no gene match: 8. The CDR3 covers 17 residues. The CDR3 bases are TGTGCCAGCAGTTACCCGGGACAGGGGGCGCTCGGCTATGGCTACACCTTC. Encoded protein: CASSYPGQGALGYGYTF.

This clonotype was recorded a few times. The rearrangement joins TRBV19 to TRBJ2-7; tentatively, D is TRBD1 (6 bases). Germline V gene sequence: CDR1 LNHDA, CDR2 SQIVND (reference sequence). The CDR3 contains 13 residues. V was shortened by 7 bases and J by 3 bases, with 13 bases between the two germline ends. This CDR3 reads CASTKTGHYEQYF. The CDR3 bases are TGTGCCAGTACCAAAACAGGGCACTACGAGCAGTACTTC. The complete variable domain, with remaining parts taken from reference TRBV19 and TRBJ2-7, reads DGGITQSPKYLFRKEGQNVTLSCEQNLNHDAMYWYRQDPGQGLRLIYYSQIVNDFQKGDIAEGYSVSREKKESFPLTVTSAQKNPTAFYLCASTKTGHYEQYFGPGTRLTVT.

This clonotype was seen only a few times. This sequence joins TRBV29-1 and TRBJ2-6; 8 bases line up with TRBD1. The V gene's germline CDR1 is SQVTM and CDR2 ANQGSEA. Unmatched junction bases numbered 5, after V lost 6 bases and J lost 4 bases. This CDR3 has 14 amino acids. CDR3 DNA: TGCAGCGTCGCGGACAGGGCCGGGGCCAACGTCCTGACTTTC. Translating gives CSVADRAGANVLTF.

Only a few counts were recorded for this clonotype. The V gene is TRBV5-1, the J gene TRBJ2-5; no reliable D call. The ends were cut back, 0 bases at V and 1 base at J, with 10 bases in the middle. Germline CDR1 reads SGHRS; CDR2 reads YFSETQ. The CDR3 spans 15 residues. CDR3 protein: CASSLAQKAQETQYF. CDR3 DNA: TGCGCCAGCAGCTTGGCCCAAAAAGCCCAAGAGACCCAGTACTTC.

The chain links TRBV3-1 to TRBJ2-5; D is unclear. The end of the DNA is better explained by TRBJ2-7, so the J call may be wrong. Germline V gives CDR1 LGHDT, CDR2 YNNKEL (reference sequence). The CDR3 length is 13 residues. The CDR3 DNA is TGTGCCAGCAGCCGAGATCACGTTAGCGAGCAGTACTTC. Its protein is CASSRDHVSEQYF.

This clonotype was observed a handful of times. The chain carries TRBV6-1 and TRBJ2-1, with a weak D call TRBD2 (6 bases). Germline V gene data show CDR1 as MNHNS and CDR2 as SASEGT. The V end lost 9 bases, the J end lost 6 bases, and 27 bases lay between the germline ends. CDR3 length equals 17 residues. The CDR3 protein is CASLSNLIQEGPNEQFF. In DNA form, the CDR3 reads TGTGCCAGTCTGTCTAATCTTATACAGGAGGGACCCAATGAGCAGTTCTTC.

The chain is built from TRBV12-3 or TRBV12-4 and TRBJ2-5, with a weak D call TRBD2 (5 bases). V dropped 6 bases and J dropped 5 bases, with 13 bases sitting between them. The CDR3 sequence is 13 residues long. The CDR3 DNA reads as TGTGCCAGCAGACGATCGGGATTCGAGACCCAGTACTTC. It yields the protein CASRRSGFETQYF.

The chain couples TRBV4-1 to TRBJ2-7; D gene ambiguous. Per the germline V gene, CDR1 is MGHRA and CDR2 is YSYEKL. The CDR3 is 15 amino acids. The V end lost 0 bases, the J end lost 0 bases, and 9 bases lay between the germline ends. The DNA for the CDR3 is TGCGCCAGCAGCCAAGAGTGGACGGTCTCCTACGAGCAGTACTTC. It codes for CASSQEWTVSYEQYF.

This clonotype was observed a handful of times. V is TRBV27 and J is TRBJ2-5, with D perhaps matching TRBD1 (5 bases). The germline gives CDR1 MNHEY, CDR2 SMNVEV (reference sequence). The V gene lost 11 bases and the J gene lost 2 bases, with 12 bases spanning the gap. CDR3 length: 12 residues. The CDR3 sequence is CASWSGQETQYF. In nucleotides, the CDR3 is TGTGCCTCCTGGTCAGGGCAAGAGACCCAGTACTTC.

This chain connects TRBV28 to TRBJ2-5; possibly TRBD2 for D (6 bases). This CDR3 is built from 14 residues. Trimming stripped 1 base from V and 11 bases from J, with 17 bases between. Looked up from germline, CDR1 is MDHEN and CDR2 is SYDVKM. The CDR3 nucleotides read TGTGCCAGCAGTTTATACTCACTCACGGGGGAGCAGTACTTC. Amino acid sequence: CASSLYSLTGEQYF.

This clonotype turned up a few times. The chain has TRBV18 and TRBJ2-5; no reliable D call. The CDR3 contains 13 residues. Germline lookup yields CDR1 KGHSH and CDR2 LQKENI. Trimming pared 4 bases from V and 2 bases from J, leaving 8 bases between. CDR3 region: CASSLLQQETQYF. The CDR3 DNA sequence: TGTGCCAGCTCACTCCTACAGCAAGAGACCCAGTACTTC.

The chain recombines TRBV7-2 with TRBJ1-5; TRBD1 is a possible D gene (6 bases). The germline CDR1 and CDR2 sequences are SGHTA and FQGNSA. The CDR3 has 15 amino acids. Trimming left V 2 bases short and J 6 bases short, with 14 bases between. The CDR3 sequence: CASSLFQGPVQPQHF. In DNA, the CDR3 is TGTGCCAGCAGCTTATTTCAGGGGCCGGTTCAGCCCCAGCATTTT.

This clonotype was seen a handful of times. The CDR3 loop reads CASSQLGLAGEETQYF. The CDR3 coding sequence is TGTGCCAGCAGCCAACTGGGACTAGCGGGAGAAGAGACCCAGTACTTC. This chain links TRBV16 with TRBJ2-5; 14 positions agree with TRBD2. Looked up from germline, CDR1 is KGHSY and CDR2 is FQNENV. CDR3 length equals 16 residues. Trimming removed 2 bases from V and 3 bases from J; junction bases left unmatched: 2. The whole variable domain, filled in from reference TRBV16 and TRBJ2-5, reads GEEVAQTPKHLVRGEGQKAKLYCAPIKGHSYVFWYQQVLKNEFKFLISFQNENVFDETGMPKERFSAKCLPNSPCSLEIQATKLEDSAVYFCASSQLGLAGEETQYFGPGTRLLVL.

This clonotype appeared a few times. DNA for the CDR3: TGTGCCACCAGAGCTACAAGCGGTAGACACAATGAGCAGTTCTTC. It translates to CATRATSGRHNEQFF. The chain uses TRBV24-1 and TRBJ2-5; TRBD2 might be the D (5 bases). Near its end, the DNA agrees better with TRBJ2-1, so the J call may be wrong. Germline V gene data show CDR1 as KGHDR and CDR2 as SFDVKD. This CDR3 region has 15 residues.

This sequence joins TRBV27 and TRBJ1-1; D is uncertain. In germline, CDR1 is MNHEY, CDR2 SMNVEV (reference sequence). Trimming pared 3 bases from V and 0 bases from J, leaving 5 bases between. The CDR3 spans 13 residues. The CDR3 region is CASSFWMNTEAFF. CDR3 sequence (DNA): TGTGCCAGCAGTTTTTGGATGAACACTGAAGCTTTCTTT.

The chain links TRBV7-3 to TRBJ2-1; 8 positions agree with TRBD2. The CDR3 runs to 16 residues. Germline V gene lookup returns CDR1 SGHTA and CDR2 FQGTGA. Trimming removed 4 bases from V and 5 bases from J; junction bases left unmatched: 10. This CDR3 is CASSSRAGATNNEQFF. For the CDR3, the DNA is TGTGCCAGCAGCTCCCGAGCGGGAGCAACCAACAATGAGCAGTTCTTC.

This clonotype was observed a handful of times. The rearrangement links TRBV7-3 to TRBJ2-5, with 7 bases aligning to TRBD1. The V gene's germline CDR1 is SGHTA and CDR2 FQGTGA. This CDR3 has 15 residues. V shed 3 bases and J 2 bases; nucleotides not matched to a gene: 6. Here the CDR3 reads CASSLSLDRQETQYF. DNA of the CDR3: TGTGCCAGCAGCTTGTCTTTGGACAGGCAAGAGACCCAGTACTTC.